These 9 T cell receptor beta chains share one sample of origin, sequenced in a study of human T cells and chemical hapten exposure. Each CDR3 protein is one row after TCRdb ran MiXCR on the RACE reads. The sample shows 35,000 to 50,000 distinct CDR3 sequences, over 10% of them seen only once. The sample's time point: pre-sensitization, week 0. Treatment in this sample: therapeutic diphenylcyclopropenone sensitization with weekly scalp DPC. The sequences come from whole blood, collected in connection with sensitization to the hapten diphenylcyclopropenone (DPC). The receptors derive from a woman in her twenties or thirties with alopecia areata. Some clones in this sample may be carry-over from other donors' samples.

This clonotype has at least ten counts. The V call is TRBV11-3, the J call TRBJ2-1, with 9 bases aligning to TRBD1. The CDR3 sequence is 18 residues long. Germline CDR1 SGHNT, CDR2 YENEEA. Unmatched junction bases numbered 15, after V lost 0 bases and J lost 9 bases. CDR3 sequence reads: CASSLDGVTGGRRSEQFF. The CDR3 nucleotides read TGTGCCAGCAGCTTAGACGGCGTGACAGGGGGTCGGCGGAGTGAGCAGTTCTTC. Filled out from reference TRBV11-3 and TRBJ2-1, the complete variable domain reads EAGVVQSPRYKIIEKKQPVAFWCNPISGHNTLYWYLQNLGQGPELLIRYENEEAVDDSQLPKDRFSAERLKGVDSTLKIQPAELGDSAVYLCASSLDGVTGGRRSEQFFGPGTRLTVL.

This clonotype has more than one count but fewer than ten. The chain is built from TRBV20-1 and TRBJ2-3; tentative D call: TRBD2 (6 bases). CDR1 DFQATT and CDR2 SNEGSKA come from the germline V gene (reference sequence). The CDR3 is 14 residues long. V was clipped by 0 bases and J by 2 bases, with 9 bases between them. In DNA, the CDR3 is TGCAGTGCTAGAGATCCTAGCGTCACAGATACGCAGTATTTT. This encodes CSARDPSVTDTQYF.

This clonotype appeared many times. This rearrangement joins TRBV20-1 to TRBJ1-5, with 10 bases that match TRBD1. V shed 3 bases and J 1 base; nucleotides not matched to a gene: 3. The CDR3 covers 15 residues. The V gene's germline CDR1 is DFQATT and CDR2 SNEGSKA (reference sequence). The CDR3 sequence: CSARTGGASNQPQHF. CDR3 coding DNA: TGCAGTGCTAGGACAGGGGGCGCGAGCAATCAGCCCCAGCATTTT.

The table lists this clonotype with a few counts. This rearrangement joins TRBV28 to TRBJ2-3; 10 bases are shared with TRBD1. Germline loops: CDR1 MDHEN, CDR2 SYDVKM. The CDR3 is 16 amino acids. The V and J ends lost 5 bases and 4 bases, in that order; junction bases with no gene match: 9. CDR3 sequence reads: CASSLLDRGFSDTQYF. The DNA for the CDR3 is TGTGCCAGCAGTCTGTTGGACAGGGGGTTTTCAGATACGCAGTATTTT.

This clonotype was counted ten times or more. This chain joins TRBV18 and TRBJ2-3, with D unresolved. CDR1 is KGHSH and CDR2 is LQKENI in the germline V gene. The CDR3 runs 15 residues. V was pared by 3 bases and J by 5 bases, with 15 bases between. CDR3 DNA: TGTGCCAGCTCACCGCTTCCGGATAGAAAAGATACGCAGTATTTT. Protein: CASSPLPDRKDTQYF.

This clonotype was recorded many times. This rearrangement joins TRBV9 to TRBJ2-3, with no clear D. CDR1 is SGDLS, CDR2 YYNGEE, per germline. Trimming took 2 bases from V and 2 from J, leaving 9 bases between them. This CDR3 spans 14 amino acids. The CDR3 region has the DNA TGTGCCAGCAGCGTCGAGGCCTACACAGATACGCAGTATTTT. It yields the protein CASSVEAYTDTQYF.

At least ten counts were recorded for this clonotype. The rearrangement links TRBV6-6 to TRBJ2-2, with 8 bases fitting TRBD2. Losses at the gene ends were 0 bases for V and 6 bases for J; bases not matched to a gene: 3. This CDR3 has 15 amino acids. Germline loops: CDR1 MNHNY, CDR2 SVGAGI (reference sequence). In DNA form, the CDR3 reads TGTGCCAGCAGTTACTCGACAGCGGGAGCCGGGGAGCTGTTTTTT. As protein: CASSYSTAGAGELFF.

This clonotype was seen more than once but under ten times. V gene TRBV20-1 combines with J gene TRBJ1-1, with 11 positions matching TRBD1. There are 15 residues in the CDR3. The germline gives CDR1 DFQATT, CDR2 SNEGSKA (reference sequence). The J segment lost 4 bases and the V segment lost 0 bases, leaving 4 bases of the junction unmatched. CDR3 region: CSARDPGTGGTEAFF. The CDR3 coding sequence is TGCAGTGCTAGAGATCCGGGGACAGGGGGCACTGAAGCTTTCTTT.

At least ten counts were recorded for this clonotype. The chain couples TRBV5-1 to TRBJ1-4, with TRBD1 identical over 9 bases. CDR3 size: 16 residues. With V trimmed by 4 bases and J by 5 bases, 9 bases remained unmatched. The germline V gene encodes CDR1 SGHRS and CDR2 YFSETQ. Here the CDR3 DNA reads TGCGCCAGCAGCCCGGCGGGGACAGGGAGGAATGAAAAACTGTTTTTT. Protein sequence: CASSPAGTGRNEKLFF.